This TCR beta chain was sequenced during a study of cytomegalovirus exposure and HLA in healthy donors. The PCR had 60 Vbeta and 13 Jbeta primers. Clones were read by immunoSEQ multiplex PCR, and TCRdb kept only the in-frame ones, dropping some. The sample lists approximately 150,000 clones, around 80% occurring once. Trimming took 7 bases from V and 4 from J, leaving 8 bases between them. Germline loops: CDR1 SNHLY, CDR2 FYNNEI. The CDR3 totals 11 residues. To note about this clone: Its antigen is as yet unknown.

Study results and limitations: In vitro checks showed that a few CMV-associated chains really do target CMV antigens. Most TCR sequences showed up rarely, but some public TCRs showed up in many donors.

The TCR was taken from a man aged 18 to 29 in good health and CMV-seropositive. This chain uses TRBV2 with TRBJ2-7; no reliable D call. The material sequenced was PBMCs. The CDR3 reads CASKFGYEQYF. The DNA of the CDR3 is TGTGCCAGCAAGTTCGGGTACGAGCAGTACTTC.